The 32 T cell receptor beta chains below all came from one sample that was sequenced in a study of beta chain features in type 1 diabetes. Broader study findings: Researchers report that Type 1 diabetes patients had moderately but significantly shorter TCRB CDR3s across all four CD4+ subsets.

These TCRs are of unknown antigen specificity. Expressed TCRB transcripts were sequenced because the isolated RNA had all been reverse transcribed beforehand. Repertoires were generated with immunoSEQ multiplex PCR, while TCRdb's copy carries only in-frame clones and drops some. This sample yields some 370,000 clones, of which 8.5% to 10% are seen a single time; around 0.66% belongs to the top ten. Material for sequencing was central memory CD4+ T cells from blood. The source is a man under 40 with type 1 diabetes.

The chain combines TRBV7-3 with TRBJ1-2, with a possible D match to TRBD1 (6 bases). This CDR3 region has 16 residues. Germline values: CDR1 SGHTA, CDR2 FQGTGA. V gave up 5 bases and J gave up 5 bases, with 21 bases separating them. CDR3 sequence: CASSPTGTRRPYGYTF. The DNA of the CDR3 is TGTGCCAGCAGCCCTACCGGGACACGAAGGCCTTATGGCTACACCTTC.

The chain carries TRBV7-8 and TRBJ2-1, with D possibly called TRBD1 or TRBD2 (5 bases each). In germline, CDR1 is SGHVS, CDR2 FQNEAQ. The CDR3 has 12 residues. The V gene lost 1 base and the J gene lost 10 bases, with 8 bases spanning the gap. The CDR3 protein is CASSLERGEQFF. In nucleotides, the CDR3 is TGTGCCAGCAGCTTAGAGAGGGGAGAGCAGTTCTTC.

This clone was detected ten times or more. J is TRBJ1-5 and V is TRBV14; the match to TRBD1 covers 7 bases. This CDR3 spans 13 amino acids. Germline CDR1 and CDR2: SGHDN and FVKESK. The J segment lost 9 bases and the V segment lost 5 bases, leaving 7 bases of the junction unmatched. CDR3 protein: CASSASRTGPQHF. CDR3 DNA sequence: TGTGCCAGCAGCGCAAGCCGGACAGGGCCCCAGCATTTT.

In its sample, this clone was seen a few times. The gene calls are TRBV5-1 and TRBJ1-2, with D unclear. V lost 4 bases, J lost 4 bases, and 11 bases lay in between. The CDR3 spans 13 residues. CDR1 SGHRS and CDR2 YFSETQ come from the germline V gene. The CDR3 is CASSPADGYGYTF. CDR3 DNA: TGCGCCAGCAGCCCCGCAGATGGCTATGGCTACACCTTC.

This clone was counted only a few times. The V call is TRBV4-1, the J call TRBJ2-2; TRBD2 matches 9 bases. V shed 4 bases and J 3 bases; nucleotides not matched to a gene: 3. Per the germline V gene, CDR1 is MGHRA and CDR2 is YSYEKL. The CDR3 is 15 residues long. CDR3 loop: CASSRRLADTGELFF. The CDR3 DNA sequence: TGCGCCAGCAGCCGAAGACTAGCGGACACCGGGGAGCTGTTTTTT.

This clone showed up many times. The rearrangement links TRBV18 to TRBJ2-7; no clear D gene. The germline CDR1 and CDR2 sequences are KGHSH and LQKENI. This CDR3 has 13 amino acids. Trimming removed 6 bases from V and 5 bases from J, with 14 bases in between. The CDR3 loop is CASSRIKLNEQYF. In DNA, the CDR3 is TGTGCCAGCTCGCGCATCAAATTAAACGAGCAGTACTTC.

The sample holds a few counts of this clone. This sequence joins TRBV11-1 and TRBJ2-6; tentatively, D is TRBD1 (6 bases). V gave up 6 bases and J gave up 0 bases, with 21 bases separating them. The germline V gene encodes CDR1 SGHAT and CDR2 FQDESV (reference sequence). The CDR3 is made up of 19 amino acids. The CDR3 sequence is CASRGDSGQTISGANVLTF. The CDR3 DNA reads TGTGCCAGCAGAGGAGACTCGGGACAAACGATCTCTGGGGCCAACGTCCTGACTTTC.

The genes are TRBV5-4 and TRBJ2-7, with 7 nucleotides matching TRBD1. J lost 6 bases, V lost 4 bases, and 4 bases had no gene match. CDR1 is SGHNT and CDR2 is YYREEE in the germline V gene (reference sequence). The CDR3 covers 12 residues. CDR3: CASSRRQGEQYF. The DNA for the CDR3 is TGTGCCAGCAGCCGTCGACAGGGCGAGCAGTACTTC.

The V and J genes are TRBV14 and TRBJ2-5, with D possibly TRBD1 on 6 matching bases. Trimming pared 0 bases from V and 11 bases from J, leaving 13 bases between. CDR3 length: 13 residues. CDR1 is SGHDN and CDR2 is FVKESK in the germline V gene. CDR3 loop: CASSQDWKGEQYF. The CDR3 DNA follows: TGTGCCAGCAGCCAAGATTGGAAGGGGGAGCAGTACTTC.

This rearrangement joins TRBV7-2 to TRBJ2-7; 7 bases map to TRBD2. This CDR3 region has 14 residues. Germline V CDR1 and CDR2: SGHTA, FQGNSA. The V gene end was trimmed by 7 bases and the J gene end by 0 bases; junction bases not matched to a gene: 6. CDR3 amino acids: CASNFAGVSYEQYF. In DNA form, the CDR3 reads TGTGCCAGCAATTTTGCGGGAGTCTCCTACGAGCAGTACTTC.

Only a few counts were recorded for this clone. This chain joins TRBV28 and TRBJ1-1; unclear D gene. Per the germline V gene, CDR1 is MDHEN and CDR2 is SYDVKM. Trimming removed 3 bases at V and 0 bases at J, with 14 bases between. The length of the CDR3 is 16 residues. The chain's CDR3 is CASSLAHGSLNTEAFF. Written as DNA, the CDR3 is TGTGCCAGCAGTTTGGCGCACGGGTCTTTGAACACTGAAGCTTTCTTT.

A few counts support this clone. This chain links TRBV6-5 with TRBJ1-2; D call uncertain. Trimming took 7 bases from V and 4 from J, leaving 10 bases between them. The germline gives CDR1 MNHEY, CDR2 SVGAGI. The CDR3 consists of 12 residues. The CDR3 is CASNKRAYGYTF. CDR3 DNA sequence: TGTGCCAGCAACAAAAGAGCCTATGGCTACACCTTC.

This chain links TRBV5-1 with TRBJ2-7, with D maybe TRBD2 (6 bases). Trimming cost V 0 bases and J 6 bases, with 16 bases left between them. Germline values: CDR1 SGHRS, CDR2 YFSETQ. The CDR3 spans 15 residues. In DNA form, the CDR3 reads TGCGCCAGCAGCTTGGGGGAGGCTAGGGTGCGCGAGCAGTACTTC. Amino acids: CASSLGEARVREQYF.

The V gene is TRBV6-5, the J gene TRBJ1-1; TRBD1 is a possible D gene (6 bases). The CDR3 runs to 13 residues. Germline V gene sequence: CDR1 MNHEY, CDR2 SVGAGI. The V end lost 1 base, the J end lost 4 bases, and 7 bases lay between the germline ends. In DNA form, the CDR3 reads TGTGCCAGCAGTTACTTAGGGGGCACTGAAGCTTTCTTT. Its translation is CASSYLGGTEAFF.

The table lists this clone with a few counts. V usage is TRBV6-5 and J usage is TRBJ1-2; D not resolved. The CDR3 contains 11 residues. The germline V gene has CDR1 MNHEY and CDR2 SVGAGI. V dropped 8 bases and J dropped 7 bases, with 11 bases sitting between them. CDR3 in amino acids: CASGLYSGYTF. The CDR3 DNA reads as TGTGCCAGCGGCTTGTATAGTGGCTACACCTTC.

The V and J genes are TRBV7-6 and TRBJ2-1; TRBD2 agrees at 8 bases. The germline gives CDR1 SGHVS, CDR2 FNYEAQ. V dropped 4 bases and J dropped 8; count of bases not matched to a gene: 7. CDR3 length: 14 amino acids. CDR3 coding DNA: TGTGCCAGCAGCTACGGGACTAGAGTCGATGAGCAGTTCTTC. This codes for CASSYGTRVDEQFF.

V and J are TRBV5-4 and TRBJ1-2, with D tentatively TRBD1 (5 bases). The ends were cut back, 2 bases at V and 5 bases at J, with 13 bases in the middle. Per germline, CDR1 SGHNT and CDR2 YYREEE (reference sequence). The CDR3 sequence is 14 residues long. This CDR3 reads CASSFTGTGYGYTF. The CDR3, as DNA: TGTGCCAGCAGCTTTACCGGGACGGGGTATGGCTACACCTTC.

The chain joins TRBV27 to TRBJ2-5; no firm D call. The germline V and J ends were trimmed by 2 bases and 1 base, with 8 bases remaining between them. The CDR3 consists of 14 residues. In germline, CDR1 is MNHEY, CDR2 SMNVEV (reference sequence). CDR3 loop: CASSLTYIQETQYF. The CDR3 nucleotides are TGTGCCAGCAGTTTAACATACATCCAAGAGACCCAGTACTTC.

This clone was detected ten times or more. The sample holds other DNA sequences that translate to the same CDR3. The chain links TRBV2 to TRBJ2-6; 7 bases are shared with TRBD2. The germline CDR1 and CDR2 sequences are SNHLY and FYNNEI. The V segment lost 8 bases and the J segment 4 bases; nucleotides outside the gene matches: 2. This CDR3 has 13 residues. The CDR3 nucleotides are TGTGCCAGCCGGGGGGAAGGGGCCAACGTCCTGACTTTC. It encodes CASRGEGANVLTF.

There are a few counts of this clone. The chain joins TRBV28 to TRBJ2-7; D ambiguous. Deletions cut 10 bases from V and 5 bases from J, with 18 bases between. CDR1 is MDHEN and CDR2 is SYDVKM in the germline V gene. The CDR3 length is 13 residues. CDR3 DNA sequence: TGTGCCATCCGGGCCGCCTCACCAGACGAGCAGTACTTC. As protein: CAIRAASPDEQYF.

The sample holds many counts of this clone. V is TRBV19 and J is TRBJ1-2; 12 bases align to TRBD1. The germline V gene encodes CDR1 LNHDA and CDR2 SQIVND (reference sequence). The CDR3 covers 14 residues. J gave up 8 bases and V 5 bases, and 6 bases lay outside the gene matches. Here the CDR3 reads CASSRDRGPQGYTF. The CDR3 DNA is TGTGCCAGTAGTCGGGACAGGGGGCCACAAGGCTACACCTTC. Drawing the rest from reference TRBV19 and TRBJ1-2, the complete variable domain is DGGITQSPKYLFRKEGQNVTLSCEQNLNHDAMYWYRQDPGQGLRLIYYSQIVNDFQKGDIAEGYSVSREKKESFPLTVTSAQKNPTAFYLCASSRDRGPQGYTFGSGTRLTVV.

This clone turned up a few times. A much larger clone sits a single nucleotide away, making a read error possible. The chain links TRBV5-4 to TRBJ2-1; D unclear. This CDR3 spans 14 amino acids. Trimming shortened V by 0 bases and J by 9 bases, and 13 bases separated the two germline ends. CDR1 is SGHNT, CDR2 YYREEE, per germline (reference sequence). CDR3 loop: CASSLALYPSEQFF. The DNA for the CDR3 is TGTGCCAGCAGCTTGGCGCTCTACCCCAGTGAGCAGTTCTTC. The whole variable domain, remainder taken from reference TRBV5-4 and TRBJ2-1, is ETGVTQSPTHLIKTRGQQVTLRCSSQSGHNTVSWYQQALGQGPQFIFQYYREEENGRGNFPPRFSGLQFPNYSSELNVNALELDDSALYLCASSLALYPSEQFFGPGTRLTVL.

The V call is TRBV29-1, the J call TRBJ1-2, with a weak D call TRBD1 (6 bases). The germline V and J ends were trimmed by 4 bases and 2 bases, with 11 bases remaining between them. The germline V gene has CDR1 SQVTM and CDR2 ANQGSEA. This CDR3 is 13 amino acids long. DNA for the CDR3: TGCAGCGTTGCAATCGGACAGAACTATGGCTACACCTTC. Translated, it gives CSVAIGQNYGYTF.

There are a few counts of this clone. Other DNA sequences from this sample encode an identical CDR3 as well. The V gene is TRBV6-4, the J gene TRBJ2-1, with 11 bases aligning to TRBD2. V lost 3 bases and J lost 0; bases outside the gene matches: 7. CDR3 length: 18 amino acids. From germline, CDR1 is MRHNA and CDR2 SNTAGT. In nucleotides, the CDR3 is TGTGCCAGCAGTGAGTTAGCGGGAGGGTCCTCCTCCTACAATGAGCAGTTCTTC. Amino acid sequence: CASSELAGGSSSYNEQFF.

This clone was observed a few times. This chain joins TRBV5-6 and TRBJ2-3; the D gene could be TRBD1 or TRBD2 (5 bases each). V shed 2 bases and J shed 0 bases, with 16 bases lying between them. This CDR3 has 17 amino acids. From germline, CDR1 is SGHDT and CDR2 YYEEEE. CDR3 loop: CASSFEGWGSSTDTQYF. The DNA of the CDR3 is TGTGCCAGCAGCTTCGAGGGGTGGGGGTCTAGCACAGATACGCAGTATTTT.

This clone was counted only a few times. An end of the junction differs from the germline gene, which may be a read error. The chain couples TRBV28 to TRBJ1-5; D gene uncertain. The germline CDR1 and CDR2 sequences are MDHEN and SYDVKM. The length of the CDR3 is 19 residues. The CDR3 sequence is CSSTNGLSGLLGKIQPQHF. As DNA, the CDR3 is TGTTCCAGCACCAACGGTCTGAGCGGTCTGCTGGGGAAGATTCAGCCCCAGCATTTT.

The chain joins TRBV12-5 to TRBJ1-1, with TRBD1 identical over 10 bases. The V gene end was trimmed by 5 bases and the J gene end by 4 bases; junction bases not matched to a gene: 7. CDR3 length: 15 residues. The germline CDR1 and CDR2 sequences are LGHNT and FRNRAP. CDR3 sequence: CASGTGTGDLTEAFF. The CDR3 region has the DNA TGTGCTAGTGGTACCGGGACAGGGGACCTCACTGAAGCTTTCTTT.

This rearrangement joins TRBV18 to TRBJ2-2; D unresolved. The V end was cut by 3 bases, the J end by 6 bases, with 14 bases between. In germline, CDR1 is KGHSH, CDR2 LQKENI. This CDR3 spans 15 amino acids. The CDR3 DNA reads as TGTGCCAGCTCACCGGGCCCCCATGTGTCCGGGGAGCTGTTTTTT. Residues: CASSPGPHVSGELFF.

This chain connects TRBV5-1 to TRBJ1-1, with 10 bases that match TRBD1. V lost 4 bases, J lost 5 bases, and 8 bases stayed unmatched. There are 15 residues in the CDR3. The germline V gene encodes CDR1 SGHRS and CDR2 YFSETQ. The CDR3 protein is CASSQTGGEGTEAFF. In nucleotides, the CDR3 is TGCGCCAGCAGCCAGACAGGGGGCGAGGGGACTGAAGCTTTCTTT.

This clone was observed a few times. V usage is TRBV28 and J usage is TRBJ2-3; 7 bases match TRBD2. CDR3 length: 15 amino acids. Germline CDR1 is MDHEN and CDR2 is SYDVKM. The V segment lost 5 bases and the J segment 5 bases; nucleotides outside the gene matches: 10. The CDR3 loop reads CASSPRAGAKDTQYF. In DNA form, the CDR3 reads TGTGCCAGCAGTCCGAGGGCGGGAGCAAAAGATACGCAGTATTTT.

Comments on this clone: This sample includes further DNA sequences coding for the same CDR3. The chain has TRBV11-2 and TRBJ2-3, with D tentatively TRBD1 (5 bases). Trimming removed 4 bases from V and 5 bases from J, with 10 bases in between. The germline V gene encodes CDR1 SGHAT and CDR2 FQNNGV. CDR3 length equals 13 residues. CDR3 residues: CASSSGQGDTQYF. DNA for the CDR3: TGTGCCAGCAGCTCCGGTCAGGGAGATACGCAGTATTTT.

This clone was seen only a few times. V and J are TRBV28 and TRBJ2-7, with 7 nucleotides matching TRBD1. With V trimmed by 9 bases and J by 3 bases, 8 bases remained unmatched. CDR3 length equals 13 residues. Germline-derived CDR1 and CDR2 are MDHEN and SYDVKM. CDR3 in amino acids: CASTDRVHYEQYF. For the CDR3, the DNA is TGTGCCAGTACCGACAGGGTCCACTACGAGCAGTACTTC.